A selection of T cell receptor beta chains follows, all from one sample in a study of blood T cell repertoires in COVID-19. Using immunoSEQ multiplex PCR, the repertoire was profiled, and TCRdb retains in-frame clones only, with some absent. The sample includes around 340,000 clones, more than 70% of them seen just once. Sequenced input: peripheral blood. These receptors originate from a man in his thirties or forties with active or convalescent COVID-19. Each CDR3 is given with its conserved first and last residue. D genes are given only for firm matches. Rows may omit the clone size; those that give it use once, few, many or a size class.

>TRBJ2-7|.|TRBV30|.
TGTGCCTGGAATAACGGTCCGGAGCAGTACTTC
CAWNNGPEQYF
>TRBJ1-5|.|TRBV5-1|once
TGCGCCAGCAGCTTGGCAGGCCGGAGCAATCAGCCCCAGCATTTT
CASSLAGRSNQPQHF
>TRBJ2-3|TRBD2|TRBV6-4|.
TGTGCCAGCAGTGACTCGGGACTAGCGGGAGTCCCCACCCCCACAGATACGCAGTATTTT
CASSDSGLAGVPTPTDTQYF
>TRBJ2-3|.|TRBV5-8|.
TGTGCCACTTACCTGGGGGGGCAAGATACGCAGTATTTT
CATYLGGQDTQYF
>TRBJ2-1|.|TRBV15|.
TGTGCCACCAGCAGAGACAGGGCTTTTGAGCAGTTCTTC
CATSRDRAFEQFF
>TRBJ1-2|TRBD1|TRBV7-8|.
TGTGCCAGCAGCATAGAAATCGGGACAGGGGATTATGGCTACACCTTC
CASSIEIGTGDYGYTF
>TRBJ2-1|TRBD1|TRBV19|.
TGTGCCAGTACCACATCCGGGACAGGGTACAATGAGCAGTTCTTC
CASTTSGTGYNEQFF
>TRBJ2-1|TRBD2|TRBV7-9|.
TGTGCCAGCAGCTCCCGACTAGCGGCCTACAATGAGCAGTTCTTC
CASSSRLAAYNEQFF
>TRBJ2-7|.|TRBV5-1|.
TGCGCCAGCAGCTTGAGCGGTACCTACGAGCAGTACTTC
CASSLSGTYEQYF
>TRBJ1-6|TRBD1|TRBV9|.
TGTGCCAGCAGCGCCAGGGGGTCCAATTCACCCCTCCACTTT
CASSARGSNSPLHF
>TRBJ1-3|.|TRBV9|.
TGTGCCAGCAGCGTAGCTCCTGGAAACACCATATATTTT
CASSVAPGNTIYF
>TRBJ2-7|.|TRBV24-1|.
TGTGCCACCAGTGATTCTCCCCCAGGGGAGGAGCAGTACTTC
CATSDSPPGEEQYF
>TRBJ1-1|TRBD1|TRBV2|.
TGTGCCAGCAGGGGACCCGGGACAGCCACTGAAGCTTTCTTT
CASRGPGTATEAFF
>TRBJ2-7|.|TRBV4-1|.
TGCGCCAGCAGCCAAGATCCCGGACTCCCCTACGAGCAGTACTTC
CASSQDPGLPYEQYF
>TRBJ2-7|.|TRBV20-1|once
TGCAGAGGAGATCGCTCCTACGAGCAGTACTTC
CRGDRSYEQYF
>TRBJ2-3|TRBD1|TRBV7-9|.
TGTGCCAGCAGCTTACTGGGGACAGGCACAGATACGCAGTATTTT
CASSLLGTGTDTQYF
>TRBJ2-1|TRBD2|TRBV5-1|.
TGCGCCAGCAGCTCCCAGACTAGCGGGGCCCCGAATGAGCAGTTCTTC
CASSSQTSGAPNEQFF
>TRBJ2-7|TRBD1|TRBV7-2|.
TGTGCCAGCAGCGCCGGGACAGCTTACGAGCAGTACTTC
CASSAGTAYEQYF
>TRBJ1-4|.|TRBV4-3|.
TGCGCCAGCAGCCGAGCCGCCCTCCCGGGGGCAACTAATGAAAAACTGTTTTTT
CASSRAALPGATNEKLFF
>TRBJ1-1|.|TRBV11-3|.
TGTGCCAGCAGCGGCAGGGAGAACACTGAAGCTTTCTTT
CASSGRENTEAFF
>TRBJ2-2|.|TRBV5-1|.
TGCGCCAGCAGCTTGACAGGGTTCGCGAACACCGGGGAGCTGTTTTTT
CASSLTGFANTGELFF
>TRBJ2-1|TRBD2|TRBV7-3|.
TGTGCCAGCAGCCTCGGGACTAGCGGGGCATACAATGAGCAGTTCTTC
CASSLGTSGAYNEQFF
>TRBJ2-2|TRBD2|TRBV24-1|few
TGTGCCACCGCCCGGGGGGGTGCAAACACCGGGGAGCTGTTTTTT
CATARGGANTGELFF
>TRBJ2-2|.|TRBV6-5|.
TGTGCCAGCAGGAAAGGGGGGGCCGGGGAGCTGTTTTTT
CASRKGGAGELFF
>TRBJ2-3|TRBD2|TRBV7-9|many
TGTGCCAGCAGCCCTCCATTCCGACTAGCTCGGGCAGATACGCAGTATTTT
CASSPPFRLARADTQYF
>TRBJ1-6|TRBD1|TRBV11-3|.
TGTGCCAGCAGCTTATTCGGACAGGGGATTCCTGGGGTAGGTTCACCCCTCCACTTT
CASSLFGQGIPGVGSPLHF
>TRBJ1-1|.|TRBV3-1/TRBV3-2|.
TGTGCCAGCATCTGGGTTCCAATGGGGGGTTGGGACACTGAAGCTTTCTTT
CASIWVPMGGWDTEAFF
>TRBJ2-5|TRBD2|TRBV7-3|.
TGTGCCAGCAGCCTAGCGGGGGGTAAAGAGACCCAGTACTTC
CASSLAGGKETQYF
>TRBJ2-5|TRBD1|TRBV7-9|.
TGTGCCAGCAGCTCCCGACAGGGGTTCGAGACCCAGTACTTC
CASSSRQGFETQYF
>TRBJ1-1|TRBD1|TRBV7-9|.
TGTGCCAGCAGCCAGGGACAGGGGATCGGTGGCACTGAAGCTTTCTTT
CASSQGQGIGGTEAFF
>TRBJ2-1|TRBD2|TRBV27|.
TGTGCCAGCAGTTTAATAGCGGGAGTATCCTACAATGAGCAGTTCTTC
CASSLIAGVSYNEQFF
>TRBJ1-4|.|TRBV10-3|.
TGTGCCTCCTCTGGGCAGGGCTCTAATGAAAAACTGTTTTTT
CASSGQGSNEKLFF
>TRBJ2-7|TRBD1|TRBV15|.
TGTGCCACCAGCAGACAGGGGGCAGGGGAGCAGTACTTC
CATSRQGAGEQYF
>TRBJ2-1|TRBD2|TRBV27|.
TGTGCCAGCAGTTTATATGGGACTAGCGGCAATGAGCAGTTCTTC
CASSLYGTSGNEQFF
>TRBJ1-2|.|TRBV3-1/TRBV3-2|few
TGTGCCAGCAGCGTAACAGCTAACTATGGCTACACCTTC
CASSVTANYGYTF
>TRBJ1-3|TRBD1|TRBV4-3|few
TGCGCCAGCAGCCAAGACAGGGGGCTGGCTGGAAACACCATATATTTT
CASSQDRGLAGNTIYF
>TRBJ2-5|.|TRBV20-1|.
TGCAGTGCTAGTACCCCCCAGGGTAGGGAAGAGACCCAGTACTTC
CSASTPQGREETQYF
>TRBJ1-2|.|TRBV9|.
TGTGCCAGCAGCGAGGATGGTGAGCGGACTAACTATGGCTACACCTTC
CASSEDGERTNYGYTF
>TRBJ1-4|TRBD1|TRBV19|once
TGTGCCAGTAGCCGACGCAGGGGGGAGGATGAAAAACTGTTTTTT
CASSRRRGEDEKLFF
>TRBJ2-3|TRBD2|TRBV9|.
TGTGCCAGCAGCTTGAGACTAGCGGGAGGCCGAGATACGCAGTATTTT
CASSLRLAGGRDTQYF
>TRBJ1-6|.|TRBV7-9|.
TGTGCCAGCAGCCCTGATGACTTGTTAATTTCACCCCTCCACTTT
CASSPDDLLISPLHF
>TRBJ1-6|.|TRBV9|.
TGTGCCAGCAGCCGATCTGTGGCAGGGGATCTTAATTCACCCCTCCACTTT
CASSRSVAGDLNSPLHF
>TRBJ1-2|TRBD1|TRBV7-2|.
TGTGCCAGCAGCTCGACAGGGGGCGGCGTCGGCTACACCTTC
CASSSTGGGVGYTF
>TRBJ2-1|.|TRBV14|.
TGTGCCAGCAGCCGGACTACGCTCAATGAGCAGTTCTTC
CASSRTTLNEQFF
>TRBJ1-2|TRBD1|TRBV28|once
TGTGCCAGTGACAGGGGGCTTGGCTATGGCTACACCTTC
CASDRGLGYGYTF
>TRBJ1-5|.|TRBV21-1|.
TGTGCCAGCAGCAGCCTCCGGGACAGGGGCAATCAGCCCCAGCATTTT
CASSSLRDRGNQPQHF
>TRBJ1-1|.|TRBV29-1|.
TGCAGCGTAGATATCGACAGCCACTCTTTGAACACTGAAGCTTTCTTT
CSVDIDSHSLNTEAFF
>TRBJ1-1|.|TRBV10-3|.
TGTGCCATCAGGGACAAGGTAGGGACTGAAGCTTTCTTT
CAIRDKVGTEAFF
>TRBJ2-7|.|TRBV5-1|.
TGCGCCAGCAGCTCGGTAAGCTCCTACGAGCAGTACTTC
CASSSVSSYEQYF
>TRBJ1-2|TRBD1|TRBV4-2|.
TGTGCCAGCAGCCAAGATCATTCAGGGGGTCCTAACTATGGCTACACCTTC
CASSQDHSGGPNYGYTF
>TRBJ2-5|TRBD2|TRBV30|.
TGTGCCTGGAGTGTAGGGGCTAGCGGGGTCCAAGAGACCCAGTACTTC
CAWSVGASGVQETQYF
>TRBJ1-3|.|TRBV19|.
TGTGCCAGTAGTATGGGGGGTTGGGACACCATATATTTT
CASSMGGWDTIYF
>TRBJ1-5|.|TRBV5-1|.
TGCGCCAGCAGCTTGGTGTCGCCCCCGGACATCGGTGGGGTTTATAGCAATCAGCCCCAGCATTTT
CASSLVSPPDIGGVYSNQPQHF
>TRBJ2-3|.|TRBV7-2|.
TGTGCCAGCAGCTTGGTCGGGGGGCAACTAGATACGCAGTATTTT
CASSLVGGQLDTQYF
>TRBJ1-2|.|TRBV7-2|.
TGTGCCAGCAGCTTAATCGACCGGGAGGGACTGGGCTATGGCTACACCTTC
CASSLIDREGLGYGYTF
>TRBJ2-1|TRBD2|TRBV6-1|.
TGTGCCAGCAGGAAGAGCGGGGGGCACGATGAGCAGTTCTTC
CASRKSGGHDEQFF
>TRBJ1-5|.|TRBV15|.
TGTGCCACCAGCAGAGACCCCGGCCGGGAGGGCGATCAGCCCCAGCATTTT
CATSRDPGREGDQPQHF
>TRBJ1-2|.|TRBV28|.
TGTGCCAGCGCTTCAGAGGGGCGGGGAGCTAACTATGGCTACACCTTC
CASASEGRGANYGYTF
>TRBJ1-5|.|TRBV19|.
TGTGCCAGTAGTATGGGCAGAGATCAGCCCCAGCATTTT
CASSMGRDQPQHF